These 14 T cell receptor beta chains share one sample of origin, sequenced in a study of long-term antiretroviral therapy in people with HIV. At survey level, the immunoSEQ assay was run in its v3.0 version. Assay used: immunoSEQ multiplex PCR; TCRdb lists only in-frame clones, some missing. The data contain 21,000 or so clones, roughly four fifths of them singletons. The starting material was unsorted PBMCs, obtained 0.5 years after starting antiretroviral therapy. These receptors were collected from a man between 18 and 35 years old with HIV.

This chain links TRBV27 with TRBJ2-7; 11 nucleotides agree with TRBD1. Germline V gives CDR1 MNHEY, CDR2 SMNVEV (reference sequence). V trimming: 5 bases; J trimming: 6 bases; junction bases outside the gene matches: 6. This CDR3 has 14 residues. The CDR3 loop is CASSTPDRGREQYF. The CDR3 coding sequence is TGTGCCAGCAGTACTCCGGACAGGGGGCGCGAGCAGTACTTC.

Comment on this clone: Other DNA sequences within the sample encode an identical CDR3. This rearrangement joins TRBV7-8 to TRBJ1-6; no clear D gene. Germline-derived CDR1 and CDR2 are SGHVS and FQNEAQ. The ends were cut back, 0 bases at V and 8 bases at J, with 8 bases in the middle. The CDR3 spans 14 residues. The CDR3 DNA reads TGTGCCAGCAGCTTAGCGGGGTGGGATTCACCCCTCCACTTT. The encoded protein is CASSLAGWDSPLHF.

By frequency in the sample, this clone is medium-sized. The V gene is TRBV7-2, the J gene TRBJ1-5; D ambiguous. From germline, CDR1 is SGHTA and CDR2 FQGNSA. Between the trimmed V and J ends, which lost 5 bases and 0 bases, there was a span of 8 bases. This CDR3 is 14 amino acids long. CDR3 amino acids: CASSRRNSNQPQHF. CDR3 nucleotides: TGTGCCAGCAGCCGCCGTAATAGCAATCAGCCCCAGCATTTT.

The rearrangement joins TRBV4-3 to TRBJ2-1; D remains ambiguous. The CDR3 length is 15 residues. Germline CDR1 is LGHNA and CDR2 is YSLEER. The V end lost 0 bases, the J end lost 3 bases, and 9 bases lay between the germline ends. The CDR3 bases are TGCGCCAGCAGCCAAGACAGGACGAACTACAATGAGCAGTTCTTC. Its protein is CASSQDRTNYNEQFF.

The chain carries TRBV10-3 and TRBJ2-7; D is ambiguous. The germline V gene encodes CDR1 ENHRY and CDR2 SYGVKD. Deletions cut 0 bases from V and 5 bases from J, with 8 bases between. The CDR3 runs 13 residues. The CDR3 DNA follows: TGTGCCATCAGTGAGTCGATAAGCAACGAGCAGTACTTC. This encodes CAISESISNEQYF.

The chain links TRBV27 to TRBJ2-7; 8 bases agree with TRBD2. There are 16 residues in the CDR3. The V and J ends lost 7 bases and 6 bases, in that order; junction bases with no gene match: 17. Germline CDR1 reads MNHEY; CDR2 reads SMNVEV (reference sequence). The CDR3 nucleotides read TGTGCCAGCACCTTATCCGGGACTAGATTCCTGGGCGAGCAGTACTTC. Amino acids: CASTLSGTRFLGEQYF.

This rearrangement joins TRBV5-1 to TRBJ1-2; D call uncertain. This CDR3 has 15 residues. V dropped 0 bases and J dropped 2 bases, with 11 bases sitting between them. Germline CDR1 is SGHRS and CDR2 is YFSETQ. CDR3 residues: CASSLGQAQNYGYTF. In DNA form, the CDR3 reads TGCGCCAGCAGCTTGGGTCAGGCTCAGAACTATGGCTACACCTTC.

This chain links TRBV7-2 with TRBJ1-2, with D possibly matching TRBD1 (6 bases). Germline CDR1 reads SGHTA; CDR2 reads FQGNSA. The CDR3 runs to 14 residues. The V end lost 5 bases, the J end lost 4 bases, and 14 bases lay between the germline ends. The CDR3 is CASSPATGFYGYTF. CDR3 DNA: TGTGCCAGCAGCCCCGCTACAGGGTTCTATGGCTACACCTTC.

CDR3 residues: CASSLVAGGNQPQHF. CDR3 coding DNA: TGTGCCAGCAGTTTAGTAGCAGGGGGCAATCAGCCCCAGCATTTT. The V and J genes are TRBV27 and TRBJ1-5; tentatively, D is TRBD1 (6 bases). The CDR3 consists of 15 residues. Deletions cut 2 bases from V and 2 bases from J, with 10 bases between. The germline V gene encodes CDR1 MNHEY and CDR2 SMNVEV (reference sequence).

The chain links TRBV7-2 to TRBJ1-4; TRBD1 is a possible D gene (6 bases). The CDR3 has 14 amino acids. Germline loops: CDR1 SGHTA, CDR2 FQGNSA. V gave up 1 base and J gave up 6 bases, with 9 bases separating them. CDR3 nucleotide sequence: TGTGCCAGCAGCTTAGAAGGGGGTGATGAAAAACTGTTTTTT. Encoded protein: CASSLEGGDEKLFF.

This sequence joins TRBV10-3 and TRBJ2-3; 12 bases match TRBD2. The CDR3 spans 15 residues. V trimming: 10 bases; J trimming: 4 bases; junction bases outside the gene matches: 9. Germline V gene lookup returns CDR1 ENHRY and CDR2 SYGVKD. The CDR3 is CATSLGTSGPDTQYF. The CDR3, as DNA: TGTGCCACCTCCCTTGGGACTAGCGGGCCAGATACGCAGTATTTT.

V is TRBV5-1 and J is TRBJ2-3; D perhaps matches TRBD2 (6 bases). Germline loops: CDR1 SGHRS, CDR2 YFSETQ. The CDR3 consists of 16 residues. V was shortened by 0 bases and J by 1 base, with 12 bases between the two germline ends. CDR3 nucleotide sequence: TGCGCCAGCAGCTTGGAGTGGAGGGACCGCACAGATACGCAGTATTTT. Translating gives CASSLEWRDRTDTQYF.

The chain has TRBV7-9 and TRBJ2-1; D may be TRBD1 or TRBD2 (7 bases each). Germline CDR1 reads SEHNR; CDR2 reads FQNEAQ (reference sequence). The CDR3 consists of 14 residues. Trimming shortened V by 4 bases and J by 9 bases, and 16 bases separated the two germline ends. In DNA form, the CDR3 reads TGTGCCAGCAGCTGGGAGGGGGACAGTACTGAGCAGTTCTTC. Protein sequence: CASSWEGDSTEQFF.

The gene calls are TRBV28 and TRBJ2-7, with D hard to call. With 6 bases removed from V and 2 bases from J, the gap between germline ends came to 5 bases. The CDR3 is 11 amino acids. The germline V gene encodes CDR1 MDHEN and CDR2 SYDVKM. This CDR3 reads CASRDTYEQYF. In nucleotides, the CDR3 is TGTGCCAGCAGGGATACCTACGAGCAGTACTTC.